This T cell receptor beta chain stems from a study of cytomegalovirus exposure and HLA in healthy donors. Study-level background: Some 180 million T cells yielded 110 million or so unique TCR beta sequences in earlier analysis.

General study results and limits: The study recorded around 160 TCR beta chains that were cytomegalovirus-associated. Later on, a genetic analysis was performed. It linked a missense variant in DCLRE1C with V- and J-gene trimming of TCR beta. Because they were indistinguishable, some V segments, including TRBV6-2 and TRBV6-3, were excluded.

The PCR used 60 Vbeta and 13 Jbeta primers. Here immunoSEQ multiplex PCR was the method, and the copy in TCRdb shows in-frame clones only, minus some. The sample has 55,000 to 75,000 clones; over 50% are singletons. V was shortened by 0 bases and J by 6 bases, with 4 bases between the two germline ends. Germline CDR1 is SGHDT and CDR2 is YYEEEE. The CDR3 runs to 11 residues. This clone was picked up a small number of times. The antigen is undetermined. Sequencing was done on a sample of PBMCs. This sequence originates from a man aged 25-45 years in good health and CMV-seronegative. This rearrangement joins TRBV5-6 to TRBJ2-7, with D hard to call. The CDR3 sequence is CASSLVREQYF. The CDR3, as DNA: TGTGCCAGCAGCTTGGTTCGCGAGCAGTACTTC.